The clone carrying this TCR beta chain was seen at least ten times. Its specificity is not known. The sequence runs out 3 residues before the end of the CDR3; the remainder is reconstructed from the germline J gene. The sample is drawn from a study of T cell clonality in common variable immunodeficiency. Study-wide findings and caveats: CVID patient heterogeneity limited repertoire-clinical complication correlations. In common variable immunodeficiency, TCR beta chains reportedly carried fewer deletions and N-nucleotide insertions.

Trimming removed 1 base at V and 6 bases at J, with 9 bases between. CDR3 length: 13 residues. CDR1 and CDR2 (germline): SGHTA, FQGTGA. Sequenced by immunoSEQ multiplex PCR; TCRdb stores in-frame clones only, minus some. This set yields about 42,000 clones and no singletons; the top ten hold 5.5% to 7%. The chain is built from TRBV7-3 and TRBJ1-1; tentatively, D is TRBD1 (5 bases). The specimen sequenced was peripheral blood mononuclear cells. This receptor was identified in a human donor with common variable immunodeficiency. The CDR3 loop is CASSLKGGAEAFF. The CDR3 bases that were read are TGTGCCAGCAGCTTAAAAGGAGGGGCTGAA.